This is a list of T cell receptor beta chains from one sample in a study of graft-versus-host responses after intestinal transplantation. These TCRs are of unknown antigen specificity. TCRdb keeps only in-frame clones here, not all; method: immunoSEQ multiplex PCR. The sample includes 90,000 to 100,000 clones, roughly 91% of them seen just once. The sequences come from unstimulated CD8+ T cells sorted from spleen or lymph node cells, collected before intestinal transplant. The source is a human donor who received an intestinal transplant. The CDR3 runs from the conserved cysteine through the conserved F or W. Fields, in order: CDR3 DNA, CDR3 protein, clone size, D gene, J gene, CDR3 length, V gene. The D gene is left open where the match is weak. The size of a clone is reported for some rows only, either as once, few or many, or as a class for expanded clones.

DNA: TGCGCCAGCAGCCAATACAGGGGGGACACCGGGGAGCTGTTTTTT
CDR3: CASSQYRGDTGELFF
size: NA
D: TRBD1
J: TRBJ2-2
length: 15
V: TRBV4-1

DNA: TGTGCCAGCAGTTACTGGACAGGGCGCAATCAGCCCCAGCATTTT
CDR3: CASSYWTGRNQPQHF
size: NA
D: TRBD1
J: TRBJ1-5
length: 15
V: TRBV6-5

DNA: TGTGCCACCAGCGATGGGGCCTTAGAGGGCTACACCTTC
CDR3: CATSDGALEGYTF
size: NA
D: NA
J: TRBJ1-2
length: 13
V: TRBV15

DNA: TGTGCCAGCAGTTACGGACAGGGAGGGGAGACCCAGTACTTC
CDR3: CASSYGQGGETQYF
size: NA
D: NA
J: TRBJ2-5
length: 14
V: TRBV6-5

DNA: TGTGCCAGCAGCCATGGCCGGGCGGGAGTCAGGGAGACCCAGTACTTC
CDR3: CASSHGRAGVRETQYF
size: NA
D: TRBD2
J: TRBJ2-5
length: 16
V: TRBV11-2

DNA: TGTGCCAGCAGCCAGGACATCGGTGTCTACGAGCAGTACTTC
CDR3: CASSQDIGVYEQYF
size: NA
D: NA
J: TRBJ2-7
length: 14
V: TRBV4-2

DNA: TGTGCCAGCAGCTTAAATGGACTAGCGGGAGGGTCCATCACAGATACGCAGTATTTT
CDR3: CASSLNGLAGGSITDTQYF
size: once
D: TRBD2
J: TRBJ2-3
length: 19
V: TRBV5-4

DNA: TGCGCCAGCAGCTTGCGGGGGGGCACTGAAGCTTTCTTT
CDR3: CASSLRGGTEAFF
size: NA
D: NA
J: TRBJ1-1
length: 13
V: TRBV5-1

DNA: TGTGCCAGCAGTTTAGGGGATCGACAGGGATTCATGAACACTGAAGCTTTCTTT
CDR3: CASSLGDRQGFMNTEAFF
size: NA
D: TRBD1
J: TRBJ1-1
length: 18
V: TRBV28

DNA: TGTGCCAGCGGGTCAGCGGGCAGTGGATCCTACGAGCAGTACTTC
CDR3: CASGSAGSGSYEQYF
size: once
D: NA
J: TRBJ2-7
length: 15
V: TRBV27

DNA: TGTGCCAGCAGCTTGAGCTACACAGATACGCAGTATTTT
CDR3: CASSLSYTDTQYF
size: NA
D: NA
J: TRBJ2-3
length: 13
V: TRBV5-4

DNA: TGTGCCAGTAGCTCTGAGGGCACAGATACGCAGTATTTT
CDR3: CASSSEGTDTQYF
size: once
D: NA
J: TRBJ2-3
length: 13
V: TRBV19

DNA: TGTGCCAGCACCCCTGGCCGGGGTAGCGGGGGGGCCGGGTCTGACGAGCAGTTCTTC
CDR3: CASTPGRGSGGAGSDEQFF
size: NA
D: TRBD2
J: TRBJ2-1
length: 19
V: TRBV7-9

DNA: TGTGCCAGCAGTTTTGGAGGGAATGAGCAGTTCTTC
CDR3: CASSFGGNEQFF
size: NA
D: NA
J: TRBJ2-1
length: 12
V: TRBV27

DNA: TGTGCCAGCAGTCCTCCAGGGGGAGAAGCTTTCTTT
CDR3: CASSPPGGEAFF
size: NA
D: TRBD1
J: TRBJ1-1
length: 12
V: TRBV27

DNA: TGTGCCAGCAGTCAACCGGGACAGGGGGCGGGAAACACTGAAGCTTTCTTT
CDR3: CASSQPGQGAGNTEAFF
size: NA
D: TRBD1
J: TRBJ1-1
length: 17
V: TRBV7-8

DNA: TGTGCCAGCAGCTTGACCGGGACTCTTGGGAATGAGCAGTTCTTC
CDR3: CASSLTGTLGNEQFF
size: once
D: NA
J: TRBJ2-1
length: 15
V: TRBV7-2

DNA: TGTGCCAGCAGCCCGTCCCCCGGGAATCAGCCCCAGCATTTT
CDR3: CASSPSPGNQPQHF
size: NA
D: NA
J: TRBJ1-5
length: 14
V: TRBV11-2

DNA: TGTGCCAGTAGTATATCAGGTGGCGAGCAGTACTTC
CDR3: CASSISGGEQYF
size: NA
D: NA
J: TRBJ2-7
length: 12
V: TRBV19

DNA: TGTGCCTGGGGTGGGGAGGCAGGAACTGAAGCTTTCTTT
CDR3: CAWGGEAGTEAFF
size: NA
D: NA
J: TRBJ1-1
length: 13
V: TRBV30

DNA: TGTGCCAGCACCGGGACTAGCGGTCCCCCTAAGGGCGATGAGCAGTTCTTC
CDR3: CASTGTSGPPKGDEQFF
size: NA
D: TRBD2
J: TRBJ2-1
length: 17
V: TRBV28

DNA: TGCGCCAGCAGCTTTGGCAGGGGCCACGAGCAGTACTTC
CDR3: CASSFGRGHEQYF
size: NA
D: NA
J: TRBJ2-7
length: 13
V: TRBV5-1

DNA: TGTGCCAGCTCACACGGACTAGCGGGAGACACAGATACGCAGTATTTT
CDR3: CASSHGLAGDTDTQYF
size: NA
D: TRBD2
J: TRBJ2-3
length: 16
V: TRBV18

DNA: TGTGCCAGTAGTATGCTTAGAGAGACAGATACGCAGTATTTT
CDR3: CASSMLRETDTQYF
size: NA
D: NA
J: TRBJ2-3
length: 14
V: TRBV19

DNA: TGTGCCAGCAGCCCCCACAAGGGGGCGAACCCCTACGAGCAGTACTTC
CDR3: CASSPHKGANPYEQYF
size: NA
D: TRBD1
J: TRBJ2-7
length: 16
V: TRBV7-8

DNA: TGTGCCAGCAGTTACTCTACAAACACAGGGAGCGAGCAGTACTTC
CDR3: CASSYSTNTGSEQYF
size: NA
D: NA
J: TRBJ2-7
length: 15
V: TRBV6-5

DNA: TGTGCCAGCAGCCTCAGGACAGGGGGCGCGTTTGGTGGCTACACCTTC
CDR3: CASSLRTGGAFGGYTF
size: once
D: TRBD1
J: TRBJ1-2
length: 16
V: TRBV9

DNA: TGCGCCAGCAGCGATAGCCGGGACAGGGGAGGCTACGAGCAGTACTTC
CDR3: CASSDSRDRGGYEQYF
size: once
D: TRBD1
J: TRBJ2-7
length: 16
V: TRBV5-1

DNA: TGCGCCAGCAGCCGGCTTGGTGAGCTAGCGAAAACCTACGAGCAGTACTTC
CDR3: CASSRLGELAKTYEQYF
size: once
D: NA
J: TRBJ2-7
length: 17
V: TRBV4-1

DNA: TGTGCCAGTAGTTTGGGCGGGGGGGTTACAGATACGCAGTATTTT
CDR3: CASSLGGGVTDTQYF
size: NA
D: TRBD2
J: TRBJ2-3
length: 15
V: TRBV19

DNA: TGTGCCAGCAGTGAATTACAGGGGGGGGATGAAAAACTGTTTTTT
CDR3: CASSELQGGDEKLFF
size: NA
D: TRBD1
J: TRBJ1-4
length: 15
V: TRBV27

DNA: TGTGCCAGCAGCTTGGGAGGGACAGCATATGGCTACACCTTC
CDR3: CASSLGGTAYGYTF
size: few
D: TRBD1
J: TRBJ1-2
length: 14
V: TRBV5-5

DNA: TGTGCCAGCAGTGAACCCGACGAGCAGTACTTC
CDR3: CASSEPDEQYF
size: NA
D: NA
J: TRBJ2-7
length: 11
V: TRBV6-1

DNA: TGCGCCAGCAGCTTGGTCCAGGGACTGCATGAGCAGTACTTC
CDR3: CASSLVQGLHEQYF
size: NA
D: NA
J: TRBJ2-7
length: 14
V: TRBV5-1

DNA: TGCGCCAGCAGCGCCAGGGCAGCTAACTATGGCTACACCTTC
CDR3: CASSARAANYGYTF
size: once
D: NA
J: TRBJ1-2
length: 14
V: TRBV5-1

DNA: TGCAGCGTCCTCGTCGGCAGGCTCACTGAAGCTTTCTTT
CDR3: CSVLVGRLTEAFF
size: NA
D: NA
J: TRBJ1-1
length: 13
V: TRBV29-1

DNA: TGTGCCAGTAGCCGGGGGACTAGCGGGACCAGATTGACAGATACGCAGTATTTT
CDR3: CASSRGTSGTRLTDTQYF
size: NA
D: TRBD2
J: TRBJ2-3
length: 18
V: TRBV19

DNA: TGCGCCAGCAGCCAATACAGGGGAAGCAATCAGCCCCAGCATTTT
CDR3: CASSQYRGSNQPQHF
size: NA
D: TRBD1
J: TRBJ1-5
length: 15
V: TRBV4-3

DNA: TGTGCCAGCAGCGTAGGGGGAGAGCTCAATGAGCAGTTCTTC
CDR3: CASSVGGELNEQFF
size: NA
D: NA
J: TRBJ2-1
length: 14
V: TRBV9

DNA: TGCGCCAGCAGCCTCCGCGGGGGGCCCGGGGAGCTGTTTTTT
CDR3: CASSLRGGPGELFF
size: NA
D: TRBD2
J: TRBJ2-2
length: 14
V: TRBV5-1

DNA: TGTGCCAGCAGTTTACGGGGGGCAGGGTATGGCTACACCTTC
CDR3: CASSLRGAGYGYTF
size: NA
D: NA
J: TRBJ1-2
length: 14
V: TRBV6-5

DNA: TGTGCCAGTAGTATCGGCCTTTCAGGGGCCAACGAGCAGTACTTC
CDR3: CASSIGLSGANEQYF
size: NA
D: NA
J: TRBJ2-7
length: 15
V: TRBV19

DNA: TGTGCCACCAGCAGAGGCGTAGTTCCGAACGAGCAGTACTTC
CDR3: CATSRGVVPNEQYF
size: once
D: NA
J: TRBJ2-7
length: 14
V: TRBV15

DNA: TGTGCCAGCAGTTTTGGGACAGGGGGTAATCAGCCCCAGCATTTT
CDR3: CASSFGTGGNQPQHF
size: once
D: TRBD1
J: TRBJ1-5
length: 15
V: TRBV28

DNA: TGCGCCAGCAGCTGGGGTCGCGAGCGGGGGGTCATCTCCTACAATGAGCAGTTCTTC
CDR3: CASSWGRERGVISYNEQFF
size: NA
D: TRBD2
J: TRBJ2-1
length: 19
V: TRBV5-1

DNA: TGTGCCAGCAGCTTGGCCGGGACAGGCGAGCAGTACTTC
CDR3: CASSLAGTGEQYF
size: NA
D: TRBD1
J: TRBJ2-7
length: 13
V: TRBV5-6